Following are 21 T cell receptor beta chains from one sample sequenced in a study of T cells in Graves' hyperthyroidism and ophthalmopathy. RNA transcripts yielded amplified TCR beta CDR3 regions. In the first-round RT-PCR of the TCR CDR3, the HTBI primer set was used. TCRdb processed the multiplex PCR reads anew with MiXCR; each CDR3 protein has one entry. In the table there are 210,000 or so distinct CDR3 sequences, 17% of which are singletons. The sequenced sample consisted of blood. These receptor sequences come from a man in his fifties or sixties with Graves' hyperthyroidism.

This clonotype was observed at least ten times. The rearrangement uses TRBV7-2 and TRBJ2-1; D possibly corresponds to TRBD1 (6 bases). CDR3 size: 16 residues. V shed 7 bases and J shed 8 bases, with 24 bases lying between them. Germline CDR1 reads SGHTA; CDR2 reads FQGNSA. The CDR3 DNA is TGTGCCAGCACGCCGGCCGTTAGGGGGATGATCCATGAGCAGTTCTTC. Translating it yields CASTPAVRGMIHEQFF.

This clonotype was observed many times. V is TRBV6-1 and J is TRBJ2-7; TRBD1 aligns across 9 bases. The germline CDR1 and CDR2 sequences are MNHNS and SASEGT. The CDR3 extends over 16 amino acids. The V gene end was trimmed by 6 bases and the J gene end by 5 bases; junction bases not matched to a gene: 14. The CDR3 nucleotides read TGTGCCAGCAGCGAAACTACCGGGACAGGGTCTAACGAGCAGTACTTC. Its translation is CASSETTGTGSNEQYF.

The chain links TRBV4-2 to TRBJ2-3; D is possibly TRBD2 (5 bases). The CDR3 contains 16 residues. V lost 1 base to trimming and J lost 4 bases, with 15 bases between them. Germline CDR1 is LGHNA and CDR2 is YNFKEQ. The CDR3 bases are TGTGCCAGCAGCCAAGGATCTAGCCTCCAGGCAGATACGCAGTATTTT. Its translation: CASSQGSSLQADTQYF.

This clonotype was recorded many times. The chain is built from TRBV20-1 and TRBJ2-1; D might be TRBD1 or TRBD2, each matching 5 bases. The CDR3 has 11 residues. V was cut by 5 bases and J by 11 bases, with 13 bases left in between. Germline V gene data show CDR1 as DFQATT and CDR2 as SNEGSKA (reference sequence). The chain's CDR3 is CSAFPGTQQFF. CDR3 nucleotide sequence: TGCAGTGCTTTTCCCGGGACGCAGCAGTTCTTC.

This clonotype was counted many times. The genes are TRBV11-3 and TRBJ1-1; a weak D match, TRBD1 (5 bases). Looked up from germline, CDR1 is SGHNT and CDR2 is YENEEA. Trimming stripped 1 base from V and 4 bases from J, with 10 bases between. This CDR3 is 14 amino acids long. CDR3 region: CASSLGGRGTEAFF. The DNA for the CDR3 is TGTGCCAGCAGCTTAGGGGGACGGGGCACTGAAGCTTTCTTT.

The sample holds many counts of this clonotype. V usage is TRBV27 and J usage is TRBJ2-3; the match to TRBD1 covers 8 bases. V lost 6 bases and J lost 0; bases outside the gene matches: 8. The germline V gene encodes CDR1 MNHEY and CDR2 SMNVEV (reference sequence). The CDR3 covers 16 residues. In nucleotides, the CDR3 is TGTGCCAGCAGGCCGGGACAGGAGACTAGCACAGATACGCAGTATTTT. Protein product: CASRPGQETSTDTQYF.

This sequence joins TRBV29-1 and TRBJ2-3, with 11 bases aligning to TRBD1. The CDR3 loop spans 15 amino acids. Looked up from germline, CDR1 is SQVTM and CDR2 is ANQGSEA. Trimming took 4 bases from V and 3 from J; bases not matched to a gene: 6. CDR3 sequence (DNA): TGCAGCGTTGGGGACAGGGGGGGGTGGACAGATACGCAGTATTTT. This codes for CSVGDRGGWTDTQYF.

The chain uses TRBV11-2 and TRBJ2-5, with 13 nucleotides matching TRBD2. This CDR3 is built from 16 residues. Germline CDR1 and CDR2: SGHAT and FQNNGV. After removal of 5 bases from V and 5 bases from J, the junction contained 8 bases not matched to a gene. The CDR3 here is CASSPGLAGVGETQYF. The CDR3 DNA reads TGTGCCAGCAGCCCCGGACTAGCGGGAGTAGGGGAGACCCAGTACTTC. Full variable domain (outside the CDR3, taken from reference TRBV11-2 and TRBJ2-5): EAGVAQSPRYKIIEKRQSVAFWCNPISGHATLYWYQQILGQGPKLLIQFQNNGVVDDSQLPKDRFSAERLKGVDSTLKIQPAKLEDSAVYLCASSPGLAGVGETQYFGPGTRLLVL.

This clonotype was counted a few times. V is TRBV28 and J is TRBJ1-3, with 7 bases fitting TRBD1. Germline V lookup: CDR1 MDHEN, CDR2 SYDVKM. The CDR3 totals 15 residues. The trim removed 5 bases at V and 0 bases at J, leaving 4 bases unmatched. CDR3 loop: CASSQGDSSGNTIYF. For the CDR3, the DNA is TGTGCCAGCAGTCAGGGGGACAGCTCTGGAAACACCATATATTTT. Supplemented by reference TRBV28 and TRBJ1-3, the full variable domain reads DVKVTQSSRYLVKRTGEKVFLECVQDMDHENMFWYRQDPGLGLRLIYFSYDVKMKEKGDIPEGYSVSREKKERFSLILESASTNQTSMYLCASSQGDSSGNTIYFGEGSWLTVV.

The rearrangement uses TRBV27 and TRBJ1-6; D is undetermined. Germline assignment: CDR1 MNHEY and CDR2 SMNVEV (reference sequence). The CDR3 runs 14 residues. V was cut by 6 bases and J by 0 bases, with 6 bases left in between. The CDR3 nucleotides are TGTGCCAGCAGGATCGGCTCCTATAATTCACCCCTCCACTTT. Protein product: CASRIGSYNSPLHF.

At least ten counts were recorded for this clonotype. This chain connects TRBV11-3 to TRBJ2-3; TRBD1 matches at 7 bases. Germline lookup yields CDR1 SGHNT and CDR2 YENEEA. The V and J ends lost 5 bases and 4 bases, in that order; junction bases with no gene match: 6. The length of the CDR3 is 14 residues. CDR3 loop: CASSRHRGPDTQYF. The CDR3 DNA sequence: TGTGCCAGCAGCCGTCACAGGGGTCCAGATACGCAGTATTTT.

This clonotype was detected only a few times. The chain uses TRBV24-1 and TRBJ2-1; TRBD1 matches at 11 bases. There are 17 residues in the CDR3. J was trimmed by 5 bases and V by 4 bases; bases with no gene match: 9. Germline loops: CDR1 KGHDR, CDR2 SFDVKD. CDR3 amino acids: CATSDIGQGALNNEQFF. CDR3 sequence (DNA): TGTGCCACCAGTGACATCGGACAGGGGGCCTTAAACAATGAGCAGTTCTTC.

This clonotype was counted a few times. The chain links TRBV29-1 to TRBJ2-1; TRBD1 matches at 8 bases. V gave up 6 bases and J gave up 5 bases; unmatched junction bases: 9. Germline assignment: CDR1 SQVTM and CDR2 ANQGSEA. The CDR3 totals 14 residues. CDR3 sequence (DNA): TGCAGCGTAGCTGACAGGGGCTGGAACAATGAGCAGTTCTTC. Protein product: CSVADRGWNNEQFF.

This clonotype was seen only a few times. The rearrangement joins TRBV7-3 to TRBJ2-1, with TRBD2 matching 8 bases. CDR3 size: 15 residues. Germline CDR1 reads SGHTA; CDR2 reads FQGTGA. V lost 5 bases, J lost 9 bases, and 12 bases stayed unmatched. The CDR3 region has the DNA TGTGCCAGCAGCCAAAGCGGGGGAATGGGAGCTGAGCAGTTCTTC. Its protein product is CASSQSGGMGAEQFF.

The V gene is TRBV6-9, the J gene TRBJ2-2; D possibly matches TRBD1 or TRBD2 (5 bases each). Germline CDR1 reads MNHGY; CDR2 reads SVAAGI. V was pared by 3 bases and J by 6 bases, with 14 bases between. This CDR3 comprises 15 residues. CDR3 sequence: CASSYREGIAGELFF. Here the CDR3 DNA reads TGTGCCAGCAGTTACCGTGAGGGGATTGCCGGGGAGCTGTTTTTT.

This clonotype was seen a few times. This chain connects TRBV9 to TRBJ1-4; D is undetermined. In germline, CDR1 is SGDLS, CDR2 YYNGEE. Trimming took 4 bases from V and 5 from J, leaving 15 bases between them. This CDR3 is 15 amino acids long. In nucleotides, the CDR3 is TGTGCCAGCAGCCCAAGGGAGGGCTCCAATGAAAAACTGTTTTTT. Protein: CASSPREGSNEKLFF.

This clonotype was counted at least ten times. The genes are TRBV12-3 or TRBV12-4 and TRBJ2-1; D remains ambiguous. CDR3 length equals 10 residues. V was cut by 6 bases and J by 6 bases, with 3 bases left in between. The CDR3 DNA reads as TGTGCCAGCAGAGGCAATGAGCAGTTCTTC. It translates to CASRGNEQFF.

This clonotype was recorded many times. The J gene is TRBJ2-7, the V gene TRBV25-1, with D uncertain. From germline, CDR1 is MGHDK and CDR2 SYGVNS. Trimming removed 3 bases at V and 3 bases at J, with 12 bases between. The length of the CDR3 is 14 residues. Here the CDR3 DNA reads TGTGCCAGCAGTGACGACACCTATGACTACGAGCAGTACTTC. It codes for CASSDDTYDYEQYF.

For the CDR3, the DNA is TGTGCCACCAGCAGAGACCAGACAGGGCTTGGCTACACCTTC. Its protein is CATSRDQTGLGYTF. The V call is TRBV15, the J call TRBJ1-2, with TRBD1 matching over 7 bases. The trim removed 0 bases at V and 7 bases at J, leaving 5 bases unmatched. Looked up from germline, CDR1 is LNHNV and CDR2 is YYDKDF (reference sequence). This CDR3 spans 14 amino acids.

This clonotype has at least ten counts. The chain has TRBV20-1 and TRBJ2-3; the match to TRBD2 covers 11 bases. The CDR3 covers 15 residues. Germline V gene data show CDR1 as DFQATT and CDR2 as SNEGSKA (reference sequence). V trimming: 5 bases; J trimming: 0 bases; junction bases outside the gene matches: 4. The CDR3 spells CSASGTSGSTDTQYF. For the CDR3, the DNA is TGCAGTGCTTCCGGGACTAGCGGCAGCACAGATACGCAGTATTTT.

This clonotype has ten or more counts. The V and J genes are TRBV18 and TRBJ2-7; D is unresolved. The CDR3 has 13 amino acids. Germline V gives CDR1 KGHSH, CDR2 LQKENI. Trimming stripped 3 bases from V and 3 bases from J, with 9 bases between. The CDR3 bases are TGTGCCAGCTCACCCAAGGACCGCTACGAGCAGTACTTC. Its protein is CASSPKDRYEQYF. The full variable domain, in which reference TRBV18 and TRBJ2-7 provide the parts outside the CDR3, is NAGVMQNPRHLVRRRGQEARLRCSPMKGHSHVYWYRQLPEEGLKFMVYLQKENIIDESGMPKERFSAEFPKEGPSILRIQQVVRGDSAAYFCASSPKDRYEQYFGPGTRLTVT.